This T cell receptor beta chain was retrieved from a study of beta chain features in type 1 diabetes. Study-level background: Taken together, all samples contributed more than 90,000,000 examined sorted cells.

On this clone: As yet, its antigen is unknown.

Expressed TCRB transcripts were sequenced because the isolated RNA had all been reverse transcribed beforehand. Generated by immunoSEQ multiplex PCR, the TCRdb table keeps only in-frame clones and is missing some. The table records over 650,000 clones, over 12% of them present only once. Germline V gene sequence: CDR1 MNHNS, CDR2 SASEGT. The CDR3 loop spans 13 amino acids. The junction had 9 bases not matched to a gene; V was cut back by 7 bases and J by 10 bases. Findings of the study overall: TCRB repertoires of naive, central memory and Treg cells appeared more similar among patients than among healthy donors. There was a moderate but significant shortening of TCRB CDR3s in all four CD4+ subsets of Type 1 diabetes patients.

Every donor had blood drawn once into heparin, roughly 100 mL on average. Sorted cells reached over 98% purity in every population. Sequencing was performed on naive CD4+ T cells from blood. This chain joins TRBV6-1 and TRBJ2-4, with 8 bases identical to TRBD1. This sequence was found in a man between 18 and 29 years old with type 1 diabetes. As DNA, the CDR3 is TGTGCCAGCACCCTGAAGGACAGGGAAATTCAGTACTTC. This encodes CASTLKDREIQYF.